The 29 T cell receptor beta chains reported below all come from one sample, sequenced in a study of shared clonotypes between healthy human individuals. The table came from immunoSEQ multiplex PCR; TCRdb's copy has only in-frame clones and leaves some out. The sample records 850,000 to 1,100,000 clones, around 77% being singletons. The specimen sequenced was memory CD4+ T cells from PBMCs. The subset is: CD45RA-negative fraction. These receptors were taken from a man aged 18 to 30 in good health. Some clones in this sample may be carry-over from other donors' samples.

This chain joins TRBV13 and TRBJ2-3; D is ambiguous. V was cut by 7 bases and J by 1 base, with 9 bases left in between. Germline V gene lookup returns CDR1 PRHDT and CDR2 FYEKMQ (reference sequence). The CDR3 extends over 13 amino acids. CDR3 in DNA: TGTGCCAGCACATCCCGGCGCACAGATACGCAGTATTTT. It specifies CASTSRRTDTQYF. Using reference TRBV13 and TRBJ2-3 for the parts outside the CDR3, the full variable domain is AAGVIQSPRHLIKEKRETATLKCYPIPRHDTVYWYQQGPGQDPQFLISFYEKMQSDKGSIPDRFSAQQFSDYHSELNMSSLELGDSALYFCASTSRRTDTQYFGPGTRLTVL.

The sample holds a few counts of this clone. V is TRBV5-1 and J is TRBJ1-3, with D hard to call. Germline V gives CDR1 SGHRS, CDR2 YFSETQ. Trimming left V 1 base short and J 8 bases short, with 16 bases between. The CDR3 is 15 residues long. The CDR3 is CASSLFPGKADTIYF. In DNA form, the CDR3 reads TGCGCCAGCAGCTTGTTTCCGGGCAAAGCGGACACCATATATTTT.

This rearrangement joins TRBV9 to TRBJ1-2; 7 bases are a match to TRBD1. The V segment lost 4 bases and the J segment 8 bases; nucleotides outside the gene matches: 8. This CDR3 has 13 residues. Germline V gene data show CDR1 as SGDLS and CDR2 as YYNGEE. CDR3 region: CASSSRRGSGYTF. The CDR3 coding sequence is TGTGCCAGCAGCTCCCGCAGGGGGAGCGGCTACACCTTC.

V is TRBV5-5 and J is TRBJ2-1; TRBD2 matches at 12 bases. Germline values: CDR1 SGHKS, CDR2 YYEKEE (reference sequence). The CDR3 consists of 17 residues. V gave up 4 bases and J gave up 8 bases; unmatched junction bases: 13. CDR3 sequence reads: CASSLKLAGGPFDEQFF. In nucleotides, the CDR3 is TGTGCCAGCAGCCTAAAGCTAGCGGGAGGGCCTTTCGATGAGCAGTTCTTC.

The CDR3 loop reads CASSVSGGTQETQYF. CDR3 DNA sequence: TGTGCCAGCAGCGTTAGCGGAGGTACCCAAGAGACCCAGTACTTC. V gene TRBV9 combines with J gene TRBJ2-5; D may be TRBD2 (6 bases). V lost 2 bases, J lost 1 base, and 12 bases lay in between. Germline CDR1 reads SGDLS; CDR2 reads YYNGEE. This CDR3 comprises 15 residues.

As concerns this clone: The sample carries other DNA sequences with the same CDR3. The V and J genes are TRBV7-9 and TRBJ2-5; the match to TRBD2 covers 7 bases. The CDR3 totals 12 residues. The junction had 1 base not matched to a gene; V was cut back by 6 bases and J by 3 bases. Germline V gene lookup returns CDR1 SEHNR and CDR2 FQNEAQ (reference sequence). CDR3 amino acids: CASSREEETQYF. CDR3 sequence (DNA): TGTGCCAGCAGTCGGGAGGAAGAGACCCAGTACTTC.

The chain joins TRBV9 to TRBJ2-7; no definite D call. Germline CDR1 reads SGDLS; CDR2 reads YYNGEE. V lost 0 bases and J 6 bases, leaving 10 bases between the germline ends. CDR3 size: 13 residues. CDR3 in amino acids: CASSVAPTGEQYF. In nucleotides, the CDR3 is TGTGCCAGCAGCGTAGCTCCGACTGGCGAGCAGTACTTC.

The chain recombines TRBV5-1 with TRBJ2-3; D call uncertain. Germline V gives CDR1 SGHRS, CDR2 YFSETQ. V dropped 1 base and J dropped 6 bases, with 12 bases sitting between them. CDR3 length equals 14 residues. The CDR3, as DNA: TGCGCCAGCAGCTTGTTCGTTTCCGGGGATACGCAGTATTTT. Amino acids: CASSLFVSGDTQYF.

The chain recombines TRBV25-1 with TRBJ1-2; a weak D match, TRBD1 (5 bases). The CDR3 loop spans 11 amino acids. Trimming removed 2 bases at V and 7 bases at J, with 5 bases between. The germline V gene encodes CDR1 MGHDK and CDR2 SYGVNS. The CDR3 coding sequence is TGTGCCAGCAGTGAAGGGGCTGGCTACACCTTC. This gives the protein CASSEGAGYTF.

This clone was counted between two and nine times. The rearrangement uses TRBV9 and TRBJ2-2; 9 nucleotides line up with TRBD2. Looked up from germline, CDR1 is SGDLS and CDR2 is YYNGEE. Losses at the gene ends were 0 bases for V and 6 bases for J; bases not matched to a gene: 15. The CDR3 is 19 residues long. The chain's CDR3 is CASSVDPFSAGGVAGELFF. The CDR3 bases are TGTGCCAGCAGCGTAGACCCTTTCTCAGCGGGAGGTGTCGCCGGGGAGCTGTTTTTT. The variable domain in full, completed from reference TRBV9 and TRBJ2-2, reads DSGVTQTPKHLITATGQRVTLRCSPRSGDLSVYWYQQSLDQGLQFLIQYYNGEERAKGNILERFSAQQFPDLHSELNLSSLELGDSALYFCASSVDPFSAGGVAGELFFGEGSRLTVL.

V usage is TRBV28 and J usage is TRBJ2-7; D is unresolved. V was trimmed by 2 bases and J by 2 bases, leaving 10 bases between them. Looked up from germline, CDR1 is MDHEN and CDR2 is SYDVKM. The CDR3 consists of 14 residues. CDR3 sequence: CASSLMTNAYEQYF. The CDR3 DNA sequence: TGTGCCAGCAGTTTAATGACCAACGCCTACGAGCAGTACTTC.

The CDR3 sequence is CASSDPRQGSSYEQYF. Written as DNA, the CDR3 is TGTGCCAGCAGTGACCCCCGACAGGGCAGCTCCTACGAGCAGTACTTC. The gene calls are TRBV6-1 and TRBJ2-7; TRBD1 matches at 7 bases. V trimming: 3 bases; J trimming: 0 bases; junction bases outside the gene matches: 8. Germline-derived CDR1 and CDR2 are MNHNS and SASEGT. This CDR3 has 16 residues.

In nucleotides, the CDR3 is TGTGCCAGCTCACCCGACTTCCGGACCTACGAGCAGTACTTC. Protein product: CASSPDFRTYEQYF. The chain is built from TRBV18 and TRBJ2-7; D remains unclear. The V gene's germline CDR1 is KGHSH and CDR2 LQKENI. The CDR3 sequence is 14 residues long. Trimming removed 3 bases at V and 2 bases at J, with 11 bases between.

The J gene is TRBJ2-2, the V gene TRBV2; 9 bases fit TRBD2. Losses at the gene ends were 10 bases for V and 4 bases for J; bases not matched to a gene: 7. This CDR3 has 14 amino acids. Germline V gives CDR1 SNHLY, CDR2 FYNNEI. The CDR3 loop reads CAMRRGRGTGELFF. The CDR3, as DNA: TGTGCCATGCGGCGCGGGAGGGGCACCGGGGAGCTGTTTTTT. Full variable domain (rest looked up from reference TRBV2 and TRBJ2-2): EPEVTQTPSHQVTQMGQEVILRCVPISNHLYFYWYRQILGQKVEFLVSFYNNEISEKSEIFDDQFSVERPDGSNFTLKIRSTKLEDSAMYFCAMRRGRGTGELFFGEGSRLTVL.

This chain joins TRBV6-4 and TRBJ2-2; the match to TRBD2 covers 8 bases. V was pared by 8 bases and J by 6 bases, with 8 bases of the junction left unmatched. Germline CDR1 and CDR2: MRHNA and SNTAGT. The CDR3 runs 14 residues. The CDR3 sequence: CASGRTSLAGELFF. CDR3 nucleotides: TGTGCCAGCGGACGGACTAGCCTTGCCGGGGAGCTGTTTTTT.

The chain combines TRBV5-4 with TRBJ2-7; 10 bases are shared with TRBD2. V shed 0 bases and J 4 bases; nucleotides not matched to a gene: 7. The V gene's germline CDR1 is SGHNT and CDR2 YYREEE (reference sequence). The CDR3 is made up of 16 amino acids. CDR3 in amino acids: CASSLAASGGEYEQYF. CDR3 DNA sequence: TGTGCCAGCAGCTTGGCGGCTAGCGGGGGAGAATACGAGCAGTACTTC.

A note on this clone: A read error may explain this, as a much larger clone is one base away. The sample holds other DNA sequences that translate to the same CDR3. This chain uses TRBV10-3 with TRBJ1-1; D is unclear. V gave up 0 bases and J gave up 6 bases, with 17 bases separating them. In germline, CDR1 is ENHRY, CDR2 SYGVKD. The CDR3 extends over 16 amino acids. The CDR3 bases are TGTGCCATCAGTGAGTCCCGGGGTATAGGTTCGGCTGAAGCTTTCTTT. Its protein product is CAISESRGIGSAEAFF.

The rearrangement uses TRBV19 and TRBJ1-3; 7 bases agree with TRBD1. Germline V gene data show CDR1 as LNHDA and CDR2 as SQIVND (reference sequence). The V gene end was trimmed by 6 bases and the J gene end by 4 bases; junction bases not matched to a gene: 6. This CDR3 has 14 amino acids. The CDR3 region is CASRMTGSGNTIYF. DNA of the CDR3: TGTGCCAGTAGGATGACAGGGTCGGGAAACACCATATATTTT.

This clone is a singleton in its sample. This sequence joins TRBV6-5 and TRBJ2-7; possible D gene TRBD2, 6 bases. CDR1 is MNHEY and CDR2 is SVGAGI in the germline V gene. V lost 6 bases and J 2 bases, leaving 17 bases between the germline ends. The CDR3 is made up of 15 amino acids. CDR3 nucleotide sequence: TGTGCCAGCAGCCCCGATCTGGAGGGGACCTACGAGCAGTACTTC. Amino acids: CASSPDLEGTYEQYF.

Details on this clone: A read error may produce the germline difference seen at one junction end. The CDR3 DNA sequence: TGCGCCAGCAGTGACGGAGGAGGGGGCGCGGATGGCTACACCTTC. Its translation: CASSDGGGGADGYTF. The chain has TRBV6-4 and TRBJ1-2; 7 bases map to TRBD1. CDR1 and CDR2 (germline): MRHNA, SNTAGT. The CDR3 totals 15 residues.

The CDR3 sequence: CASSVYPQTGGDEQYF. The CDR3 region has the DNA TGTGCCAGCAGCGTATACCCCCAGACTGGGGGGGACGAGCAGTACTTC. The chain carries TRBV9 and TRBJ2-7; TRBD2 matches 7 bases. V was clipped by 1 base and J by 5 bases; unmatched bases: 12. The CDR3 loop spans 16 amino acids. Germline CDR1 is SGDLS and CDR2 is YYNGEE.

The V and J genes are TRBV5-6 and TRBJ2-6; TRBD2 matches at 7 bases. With 1 base clipped from V and 2 bases from J, the junction kept 12 bases outside the gene matches. This CDR3 has 19 amino acids. The V gene's germline CDR1 is SGHDT and CDR2 YYEEEE. The CDR3 reads CASSLIPAKRDTGANVLTF. The CDR3 DNA follows: TGTGCCAGCAGCTTGATTCCAGCAAAGCGGGATACTGGGGCCAACGTCCTGACTTTC.

Comment on this clone: Other DNA sequences in the sample encode the same CDR3. The gene calls are TRBV15 and TRBJ2-5, with D unclear. Germline assignment: CDR1 LNHNV and CDR2 YYDKDF (reference sequence). V was clipped by 0 bases and J by 8 bases, with 7 bases between them. The length of the CDR3 is 12 residues. The CDR3 loop is CATSRDRGTQYF. For the CDR3, the DNA is TGTGCCACCAGCAGAGATCGCGGAACCCAGTACTTC. The full variable domain, completed using reference TRBV15 and TRBJ2-5, is DAMVIQNPRYQVTQFGKPVTLSCSQTLNHNVMYWYQQKSSQAPKLLFHYYDKDFNNEADTPDNFQSRRPNTSFCFLDIRSPGLGDTAMYLCATSRDRGTQYFGPGTRLLVL.

As DNA, the CDR3 is TGTGCCAGCTCGACAGGGGGGGGAAATCAGCCCCAGCATTTT. Its translation: CASSTGGGNQPQHF. The chain combines TRBV6-1 with TRBJ1-5; 9 bases align to TRBD1. This CDR3 comprises 14 residues. The germline V gene has CDR1 MNHNS and CDR2 SASEGT. V gave up 8 bases and J gave up 4 bases; unmatched junction bases: 6.

This clone was observed at least ten times. The chain recombines TRBV18 with TRBJ2-5; D gene uncertain. Trimming took off 4 bases at V and 5 bases at J, with 11 bases between the two ends. Germline values: CDR1 KGHSH, CDR2 LQKENI. The CDR3 runs 13 residues. CDR3 sequence: CASSRDGRETQYF. CDR3 sequence (DNA): TGTGCCAGCTCACGAGACGGCCGGGAGACCCAGTACTTC. Combining the CDR3 with reference TRBV18 and TRBJ2-5 gives the whole variable domain NAGVMQNPRHLVRRRGQEARLRCSPMKGHSHVYWYRQLPEEGLKFMVYLQKENIIDESGMPKERFSAEFPKEGPSILRIQQVVRGDSAAYFCASSRDGRETQYFGPGTRLLVL.

The chain couples TRBV5-1 to TRBJ2-7, with D perhaps TRBD1 (5 bases). CDR3 length: 15 residues. Germline V gives CDR1 SGHRS, CDR2 YFSETQ. V lost 0 bases and J 0 bases, leaving 10 bases between the germline ends. The CDR3 here is CASSLVDSYSYEQYF. The CDR3 region has the DNA TGCGCCAGCAGCTTGGTCGACAGCTACTCCTACGAGCAGTACTTC.

V is TRBV29-1 and J is TRBJ2-5; 9 positions match TRBD1. Per germline, CDR1 SQVTM and CDR2 ANQGSEA. The J segment lost 4 bases and the V segment lost 1 base, leaving 7 bases of the junction unmatched. The CDR3 extends over 15 amino acids. The CDR3, as DNA: TGCAGCGTTGAAGCGGACAGGGGTCTTGTAGAGACCCAGTACTTC. Translating it yields CSVEADRGLVETQYF.

Comment on this clone: Given a much more abundant clone one base away, this may be a read error. Other DNA sequences in this sample translate to the same CDR3. The J gene is TRBJ1-2, the V gene TRBV28; D not certain. The ends were cut back, 2 bases at V and 4 bases at J, with 5 bases in the middle. From germline, CDR1 is MDHEN and CDR2 SYDVKM. The CDR3 loop spans 12 amino acids. CDR3 DNA sequence: TGTGCCAGCAGTTTAGCGGGCTATGGCTACACCTTC. Residues: CASSLAGYGYTF.

V is TRBV28 and J is TRBJ2-7; 7 bases are a match to TRBD1. J was trimmed by 3 bases and V by 4 bases; bases with no gene match: 6. CDR1 is MDHEN, CDR2 SYDVKM, per germline. The CDR3 totals 14 residues. The CDR3 spells CASSSLTGIYEQYF. As DNA, the CDR3 is TGTGCCAGCAGTTCCCTGACAGGGATCTACGAGCAGTACTTC.